These T cell receptor beta chains were read from a single sample in a study of T cell responses to AZD1222 COVID-19 vaccine. Assay used: immunoSEQ multiplex PCR; TCRdb lists only in-frame clones, some missing. The data hold around 100,000 clones, with 85% to 90% observed a single time. Source: peripheral blood, taken on day 0 of AZD1222 vaccination. Receptors originate from an adult in good health. CDR3s include the opening cysteine and the closing phenylalanine or tryptophan. The D gene is left open where the match is weak. Not every row has a clone size; where given, it reads once, few, many or a size class.

j_call: TRBJ1-2; cdr3_length: 13; v_call: TRBV28; d_call: -; clone_size: -; cdr3_aa: CASSARVARFYTF; cdr3_nt: TGTGCCAGCAGCGCACGGGTCGCCCGCTTCTACACCTTC
j_call: TRBJ1-4; cdr3_length: 13; v_call: TRBV2; d_call: -; clone_size: once; cdr3_aa: CASRNRGDEKLFF; cdr3_nt: TGTGCCAGCAGGAACCGGGGCGATGAAAAACTGTTTTTT
j_call: TRBJ2-5; cdr3_length: 13; v_call: TRBV5-1; d_call: -; clone_size: -; cdr3_aa: CASSSPGAETQYF; cdr3_nt: TGCGCCAGCAGCTCTCCCGGGGCAGAGACCCAGTACTTC
j_call: TRBJ1-4; cdr3_length: 13; v_call: TRBV4-1; d_call: -; clone_size: many; cdr3_aa: CASSLQDWEKLFF; cdr3_nt: TGCGCCAGCAGCCTACAGGATTGGGAAAAACTGTTTTTT
j_call: TRBJ2-5; cdr3_length: 15; v_call: TRBV5-1; d_call: TRBD2; clone_size: -; cdr3_aa: CASSGTGGYQETQYF; cdr3_nt: TGCGCCAGCAGCGGAACGGGGGGGTACCAAGAGACCCAGTACTTC
j_call: TRBJ1-5; cdr3_length: 13; v_call: TRBV29-1; d_call: -; clone_size: -; cdr3_aa: CSVVAGLNQPQHF; cdr3_nt: TGCAGCGTTGTTGCAGGCCTTAATCAGCCCCAGCATTTT
j_call: TRBJ2-7; cdr3_length: 16; v_call: TRBV4-2; d_call: TRBD1; clone_size: once; cdr3_aa: CASSQIAGTGSYEQYF; cdr3_nt: TGTGCCAGCAGCCAAATCGCCGGGACAGGATCCTACGAGCAGTACTTC
j_call: TRBJ2-7; cdr3_length: 15; v_call: TRBV11-2; d_call: TRBD2; clone_size: -; cdr3_aa: CASSFSGGDPYEQYF; cdr3_nt: TGTGCCAGCAGCTTTTCGGGGGGGGATCCCTACGAGCAGTACTTC
j_call: TRBJ1-2; cdr3_length: 14; v_call: TRBV7-2; d_call: -; clone_size: -; cdr3_aa: CASSLGGGERGYTF; cdr3_nt: TGTGCCAGCAGCTTAGGAGGCGGGGAAAGGGGCTACACCTTC
j_call: TRBJ2-1; cdr3_length: 20; v_call: TRBV6-1; d_call: TRBD1; clone_size: -; cdr3_aa: CASSGRSGTGGAVRYNEQFF; cdr3_nt: TGTGCCAGCAGTGGAAGATCCGGGACAGGGGGCGCAGTGAGGTACAATGAGCAGTTCTTC
j_call: TRBJ2-1; cdr3_length: 15; v_call: TRBV19; d_call: TRBD2; clone_size: once; cdr3_aa: CASTTIPGLAGEQFF; cdr3_nt: TGTGCCAGTACTACCATCCCGGGACTAGCGGGCGAGCAGTTCTTC
j_call: TRBJ1-4; cdr3_length: 14; v_call: TRBV4-1; d_call: -; clone_size: -; cdr3_aa: CASSQHSPNEKLFF; cdr3_nt: TGCGCCAGCAGCCAGCACAGCCCTAATGAAAAACTGTTTTTT
j_call: TRBJ2-1; cdr3_length: 16; v_call: TRBV7-2; d_call: TRBD2; clone_size: -; cdr3_aa: CASSSRLAGGYNEQFF; cdr3_nt: TGTGCCAGCAGTTCCCGACTAGCGGGGGGGTACAATGAGCAGTTCTTC
j_call: TRBJ1-3; cdr3_length: 18; v_call: TRBV18; d_call: TRBD1; clone_size: -; cdr3_aa: CASSPPSGQGSSGNTIYF; cdr3_nt: TGTGCCAGCTCACCACCGTCGGGACAGGGAAGCTCTGGAAACACCATATATTTT
j_call: TRBJ2-7; cdr3_length: 14; v_call: TRBV15; d_call: -; clone_size: -; cdr3_aa: CATSRSQGPYEQYF; cdr3_nt: TGTGCCACCAGCAGGTCGCAGGGGCCCTACGAGCAGTACTTC
j_call: TRBJ1-4; cdr3_length: 15; v_call: TRBV6-5; d_call: TRBD1; clone_size: -; cdr3_aa: CASSKTGAVNEKLFF; cdr3_nt: TGTGCCAGCAGTAAGACAGGGGCGGTTAATGAAAAACTGTTTTTT
j_call: TRBJ1-4; cdr3_length: 15; v_call: TRBV6-5; d_call: -; clone_size: -; cdr3_aa: CASSYSRGFHEKLFF; cdr3_nt: TGTGCCAGCAGTTACTCGAGGGGGTTTCATGAAAAACTGTTTTTT
j_call: TRBJ1-3; cdr3_length: 14; v_call: TRBV6-5; d_call: -; clone_size: once; cdr3_aa: CASSYTGQGNTIYF; cdr3_nt: TGTGCCAGCAGTTACACCGGACAGGGAAACACCATATATTTT
j_call: TRBJ2-1; cdr3_length: 14; v_call: TRBV11-2; d_call: -; clone_size: -; cdr3_aa: CASSLRPESAEQFF; cdr3_nt: TGTGCCAGCAGCTTACGCCCAGAATCGGCTGAGCAGTTCTTC
j_call: TRBJ1-2; cdr3_length: 15; v_call: TRBV7-3; d_call: TRBD1; clone_size: -; cdr3_aa: CASSPGQGSPYGYTF; cdr3_nt: TGTGCCAGCAGCCCGGGACAGGGTTCCCCATATGGCTACACCTTC
j_call: TRBJ1-5; cdr3_length: 16; v_call: TRBV30; d_call: TRBD1; clone_size: once; cdr3_aa: CAWSSAPTGQNQPQHF; cdr3_nt: TGTGCCTGGAGTTCCGCCCCGACAGGGCAAAATCAGCCCCAGCATTTT
j_call: TRBJ2-1; cdr3_length: 13; v_call: TRBV29-1; d_call: TRBD1; clone_size: -; cdr3_aa: CSARGQGYNEQFF; cdr3_nt: TGCAGCGCCCGTGGACAGGGATACAATGAGCAGTTCTTC
j_call: TRBJ2-2; cdr3_length: 14; v_call: TRBV9; d_call: -; clone_size: -; cdr3_aa: CASSPSQNTGELFF; cdr3_nt: TGTGCCAGCAGCCCATCTCAGAACACCGGGGAGCTGTTTTTT